These 22 T cell receptor beta chains originate from one sample sequenced in a study of beta chain features in type 1 diabetes. Their antigens remain unidentified. Study-wide points: In every one of the four CD4+ subsets, TCRB CDR3s were moderately but significantly shorter in Type 1 diabetes patients.

The whole isolated RNA underwent reverse transcription, so sequencing captured expressed TCRB transcripts. Only in-frame clones appear in the TCRdb table, and some are missing; sequencing was by immunoSEQ multiplex PCR. The sample lists 300,000 to 350,000 clones; approximately 9.9% were seen once. Sequencing was carried out using central memory CD4+ T cells from blood. All receptors come from a man aged 25 to 40 with type 1 diabetes.

This clone was seen a handful of times. Within the sample, other DNA sequences also encode this same CDR3. This chain connects TRBV9 to TRBJ1-2; no clear D. The CDR3 is 15 residues long. V lost 0 bases, J lost 8 bases, and 17 bases lay in between. CDR1 is SGDLS and CDR2 is YYNGEE in the germline V gene. CDR3 loop: CASSVGPGGSQGYTF. CDR3 in DNA: TGTGCCAGCAGCGTAGGTCCGGGAGGATCCCAAGGCTACACCTTC.

The gene calls are TRBV5-6 and TRBJ1-6; D unresolved. This CDR3 has 14 residues. The germline V and J ends were trimmed by 7 bases and 6 bases, with 14 bases remaining between them. Germline V lookup: CDR1 SGHDT, CDR2 YYEEEE. The CDR3 spells CASSREISNSPLHF. The CDR3 bases are TGTGCCAGCTCACGGGAGATTTCTAATTCACCCCTCCACTTT.

The chain uses TRBV6-5 and TRBJ2-2; D gene uncertain. Germline V gives CDR1 MNHEY, CDR2 SVGAGI. Trimming took 7 bases from V and 6 from J, leaving 12 bases between them. This CDR3 has 13 residues. CDR3: CASTDPPAGELFF. For the CDR3, the DNA is TGTGCCAGCACCGACCCGCCGGCCGGGGAGCTGTTTTTT.

This clone was recorded a few times. The chain uses TRBV5-1 and TRBJ2-7; 7 positions match TRBD1. The ends lost 1 base at V and 7 bases at J; junction bases unmatched: 11. CDR3 length: 15 amino acids. CDR1 is SGHRS, CDR2 YFSETQ, per germline. CDR3 in DNA: TGCGCCAGCAGCTTGAGACAGGGCGACTCGAATGAGCAGTACTTC. As protein: CASSLRQGDSNEQYF.

The rearrangement uses TRBV5-1 and TRBJ1-6; D gene uncertain. Trimming removed 1 base at V and 7 bases at J, with 12 bases between. From germline, CDR1 is SGHRS and CDR2 YFSETQ. The CDR3 consists of 15 residues. CDR3 sequence: CASSLRGTENSPLHF. CDR3 nucleotide sequence: TGCGCCAGCAGCTTGCGCGGTACAGAGAATTCACCCCTCCACTTT.

This clone has more than one count but fewer than ten. V and J are TRBV11-3 and TRBJ1-1; D is unresolved. The germline V and J ends were trimmed by 4 bases and 3 bases, with 3 bases remaining between them. Germline CDR1 SGHNT, CDR2 YENEEA. This CDR3 comprises 11 residues. This chain's CDR3 is CASSSDTEAFF. Written as DNA, the CDR3 is TGTGCCAGCAGCTCAGACACTGAAGCTTTCTTT.

The chain has TRBV18 and TRBJ1-2, with D uncertain. The CDR3 spans 14 residues. With 5 bases removed from V and 6 bases from J, the gap between germline ends came to 16 bases. Germline CDR1 reads KGHSH; CDR2 reads LQKENI. The CDR3 reads CASSWEGDMNGYTF. In nucleotides, the CDR3 is TGTGCCAGCTCATGGGAGGGTGATATGAATGGCTACACCTTC.

As concerns this clone: The conserved closing phenylalanine or tryptophan is absent in this CDR3, likely reflecting a read error. The DNA is omitted, as the CDR3 cannot be located on it reliably, and the CDR3 follows TCRdb's listing. This chain joins TRBV28 and TRBJ1-2. Inclusive of both ends, the CDR3 amounts to 12 amino acids. CDR1 is MDHEN, CDR2 SYDVKM, per germline. CDR3 loop: CASSSGVQGRAY.

This clone has ten or more counts. V gene TRBV10-3 combines with J gene TRBJ2-7; a weak D match, TRBD2 (5 bases). The CDR3 loop spans 14 amino acids. Germline V lookup: CDR1 ENHRY, CDR2 SYGVKD. Trimming removed 3 bases at V and 6 bases at J, with 15 bases between. CDR3 in amino acids: CAISDTRAYGEQYF. CDR3 in DNA: TGTGCCATCAGTGATACTAGGGCATACGGCGAGCAGTACTTC.

The chain uses TRBV7-9 and TRBJ2-7, with TRBD1 matching over 10 bases. The CDR3 is made up of 16 amino acids. Germline V CDR1 and CDR2: SEHNR, FQNEAQ (reference sequence). V shed 2 bases and J 3 bases; nucleotides not matched to a gene: 7. CDR3 sequence: CASSLSMGQGSYEQYF. In nucleotides, the CDR3 is TGTGCCAGCAGCTTAAGTATGGGACAGGGGAGCTACGAGCAGTACTTC.

Many counts were recorded for this clone. This chain uses TRBV7-2 with TRBJ2-3; D may correspond to TRBD1 or TRBD2 (5 bases each). The germline gives CDR1 SGHTA, CDR2 FQGNSA. V lost 5 bases, J lost 6 bases, and 15 bases lay in between. This CDR3 has 14 residues. The CDR3 bases are TGTGCCAGCAGCCAGGGAGCCTCTGGGGATACGCAGTATTTT. It specifies CASSQGASGDTQYF.

In this sample, this clone turned up a few times. This chain connects TRBV7-2 to TRBJ2-5, with D maybe TRBD2 (5 bases). Germline loops: CDR1 SGHTA, CDR2 FQGNSA. Trimming took 6 bases from V and 5 from J, leaving 13 bases between them. This CDR3 has 13 residues. Written as DNA, the CDR3 is TGTGCCAGCAGAGCAATACGGGGTGAGACCCAGTACTTC. Translation gives CASRAIRGETQYF.

This sequence joins TRBV7-9 and TRBJ2-3; 9 bases map to TRBD1. The CDR3 extends over 16 amino acids. Germline assignment: CDR1 SEHNR and CDR2 FQNEAQ (reference sequence). V gave up 5 bases and J gave up 2 bases; unmatched junction bases: 8. The CDR3 reads CASSLPGTGNTDTQYF. CDR3 in DNA: TGTGCCAGCAGCCTCCCCGGGACAGGGAACACAGATACGCAGTATTTT.

The J gene is TRBJ2-3, the V gene TRBV18; D gene uncertain. V was trimmed by 3 bases and J by 2 bases, leaving 18 bases between them. The CDR3 consists of 17 residues. CDR1 and CDR2 from the germline V gene are KGHSH and LQKENI. The CDR3 loop is CASSPAGASQYTDTQYF. The CDR3 bases are TGTGCCAGCTCACCGGCCGGCGCCTCCCAATACACAGATACGCAGTATTTT.

This clone was detected a few times. The CDR3 coding sequence is TGTGCCAGCAGCTTAGGAGGCACAGTGGCCTACGAGCAGTACTTC. Its protein is CASSLGGTVAYEQYF. The V call is TRBV7-2, the J call TRBJ2-7, with D unresolved. V was clipped by 1 base and J by 2 bases, with 12 bases between them. The CDR3 consists of 15 residues. The V gene's germline CDR1 is SGHTA and CDR2 FQGNSA. Filled out from reference TRBV7-2 and TRBJ2-7, the complete variable domain reads GAGVSQSPSNKVTEKGKDVELRCDPISGHTALYWYRQSLGQGLEFLIYFQGNSAPDKSGLPSDRFSAERTGGSVSTLTIQRTQQEDSAVYLCASSLGGTVAYEQYFGPGTRLTVT.

This clone has just a few counts. V usage is TRBV10-3 and J usage is TRBJ2-5; 9 bases line up with TRBD1. The J call may not be correct, given that the DNA end is closer to TRBJ2-7. There are 14 residues in the CDR3. The germline gives CDR1 ENHRY, CDR2 SYGVKD. The chain's CDR3 is CAISVGTGPHEQYF. The CDR3 nucleotides are TGTGCCATCAGTGTGGGGACAGGGCCCCACGAGCAGTACTTC.

The chain combines TRBV6-6 with TRBJ2-5; D is possibly TRBD1 (5 bases). The V gene lost 4 bases and the J gene lost 5 bases, with 17 bases spanning the gap. The CDR3 consists of 15 residues. Per the germline V gene, CDR1 is MNHNY and CDR2 is SVGAGI (reference sequence). CDR3 in amino acids: CASSFTYGAGETQYF. The DNA of the CDR3 is TGTGCCAGCAGTTTCACGTATGGGGCTGGGGAGACCCAGTACTTC.

This clone was observed a handful of times. The gene calls are TRBV2 and TRBJ2-4; D is undetermined. Trimming shortened V by 2 bases and J by 6 bases, and 11 bases separated the two germline ends. The CDR3 is made up of 14 amino acids. Germline CDR1 is SNHLY and CDR2 is FYNNEI. CDR3 sequence (DNA): TGTGCCAGCAGTGAAAATTGGTCGGGAAACATTCAGTACTTC. This encodes CASSENWSGNIQYF.

The J gene is TRBJ1-6, the V gene TRBV10-1; TRBD1 is a possible D gene (6 bases). Germline CDR1 WNHNN, CDR2 SYGVQD (reference sequence). The CDR3 runs 13 residues. Trimming removed 3 bases from V and 7 bases from J, with 7 bases in between. In DNA form, the CDR3 reads TGCGCCAGCAGTGATGACAGGAATTCACCCCTCCACTTT. Translation gives CASSDDRNSPLHF.

This clone was found a few times. The chain links TRBV29-1 to TRBJ2-2; D is ambiguous. The germline V and J ends were trimmed by 7 bases and 6 bases, with 18 bases remaining between them. The CDR3 runs 14 residues. Germline loops: CDR1 SQVTM, CDR2 ANQGSEA. The CDR3 DNA reads as TGCAGCGCCCGGGCCAGATCGCGTGCCGGGGAGCTGTTTTTT. It codes for CSARARSRAGELFF.

The V gene is TRBV6-6, the J gene TRBJ2-7; D may be TRBD2 (5 bases). Trimming shortened V by 3 bases and J by 3 bases, and 12 bases separated the two germline ends. Germline lookup yields CDR1 MNHNY and CDR2 SVGAGI (reference sequence). The CDR3 consists of 14 residues. The CDR3 DNA reads as TGTGCCAGCAGTTATCCCGGACGGGACTACGAGCAGTACTTC. Protein: CASSYPGRDYEQYF.

This clone was recorded a few times. The V and J genes are TRBV7-9 and TRBJ2-1; possible D gene TRBD2, 6 bases. The CDR3 has 15 amino acids. Between the trimmed V and J ends, which lost 4 bases and 8 bases, there was a span of 18 bases. Looked up from germline, CDR1 is SEHNR and CDR2 is FQNEAQ (reference sequence). The DNA for the CDR3 is TGTGCCAGCAGCTCGACCCGACTAGTAGGTTATGAGCAGTTCTTC. Protein: CASSSTRLVGYEQFF.